This TCR beta chain came from a study of blood T cell repertoires in COVID-19. The overall study: Donors of Cohort 3 who recovered were those that had two negative PCRs, clearance, or symptom resolution.

Assay: immunoSEQ multiplex PCR; the TCRdb copy retains only in-frame clones and omits some. The sample has fewer than 250,000 clones, roughly 87% seen once; the top ten hold 7% to 9%. Germline V gene sequence: CDR1 KGHSH, CDR2 LQKENI. The junction had 11 bases not matched to a gene; V was cut back by 2 bases and J by 5 bases. The CDR3 is 16 amino acids. The rearrangement uses TRBV18 and TRBJ2-5, with TRBD1 matching over 7 bases. The specimen was PBMCs or T cells enriched from blood (not recorded which). This clonotype was sampled from a man younger than 45 in a cohort exposed to, infected with or recovered from COVID-19 (not recorded which). DNA for the CDR3: TGTGCCAGCTCACCATCTAAGACAGGGCCACGGGAGACCCAGTACTTC. Its translation: CASSPSKTGPRETQYF.